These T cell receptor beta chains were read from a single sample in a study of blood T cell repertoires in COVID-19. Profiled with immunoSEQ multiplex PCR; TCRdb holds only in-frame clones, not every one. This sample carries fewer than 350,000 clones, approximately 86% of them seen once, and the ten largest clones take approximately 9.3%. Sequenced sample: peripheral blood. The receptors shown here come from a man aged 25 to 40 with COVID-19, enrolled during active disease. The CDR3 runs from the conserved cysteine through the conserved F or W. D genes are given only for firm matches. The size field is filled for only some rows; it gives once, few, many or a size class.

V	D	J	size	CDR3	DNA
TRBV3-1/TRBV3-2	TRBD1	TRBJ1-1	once	CASSQDRRGRGTEAFF	TGTGCCAGCAGCCAAGATCGGAGGGGGCGAGGCACTGAAGCTTTCTTT
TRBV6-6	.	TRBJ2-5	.	CASSYPRGTQYF	TGTGCCAGCAGTTACCCGCGGGGGACCCAGTACTTC
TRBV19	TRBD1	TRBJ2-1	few	CASSRQGANEQFF	TGTGCCAGTAGCCGACAGGGGGCGAATGAGCAGTTCTTC
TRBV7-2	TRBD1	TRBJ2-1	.	CASSPTGGPYNEQFF	TGTGCCAGCAGCCCAACAGGGGGCCCCTACAATGAGCAGTTCTTC
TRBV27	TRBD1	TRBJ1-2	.	CASSSVSGGYYGYTF	TGTGCCAGCAGTTCCGTCTCAGGGGGGTACTATGGCTACACCTTC
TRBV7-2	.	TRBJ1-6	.	CASSPEFTYNSPLHF	TGTGCCAGCAGTCCTGAGTTTACCTATAATTCACCCCTCCACTTT
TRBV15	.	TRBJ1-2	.	CATSRDVSAYYGYTF	TGTGCCACCAGCAGAGATGTCAGCGCCTACTATGGCTACACCTTC
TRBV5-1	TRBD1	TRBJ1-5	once	CASSLAGTGDSNQPQHF	TGCGCCAGCAGCTTGGCCGGGACAGGGGATAGCAATCAGCCCCAGCATTTT
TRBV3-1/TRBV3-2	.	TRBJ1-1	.	CASSQGHTDTEAFF	TGTGCCAGCAGCCAAGGCCACACAGACACTGAAGCTTTCTTT
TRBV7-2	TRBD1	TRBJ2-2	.	CASTSGQGYHGELFF	TGTGCCAGCACCTCGGGACAGGGGTATCACGGGGAGCTGTTTTTT
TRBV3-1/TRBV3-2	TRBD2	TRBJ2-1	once	CASSHEGLADEQFF	TGTGCCAGCAGCCATGAGGGACTAGCAGATGAGCAGTTCTTC
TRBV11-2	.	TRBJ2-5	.	CASSFGRGTQYF	TGTGCCAGCAGCTTTGGTCGGGGGACCCAGTACTTC
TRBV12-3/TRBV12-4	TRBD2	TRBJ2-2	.	CASRPAGAGELFF	TGTGCCAGCAGACCGGCGGGGGCCGGGGAGCTGTTTTTT
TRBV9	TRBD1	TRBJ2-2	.	CASSAPGQGLAGELFF	TGTGCCAGCAGCGCTCCGGGACAGGGGTTAGCCGGGGAGCTGTTTTTT
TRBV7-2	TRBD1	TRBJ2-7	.	CASSLTGAISYEQYF	TGTGCCAGCAGCCTTACAGGGGCGATCTCCTACGAGCAGTACTTC
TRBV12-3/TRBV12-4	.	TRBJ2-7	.	CASGSGYEQYF	TGTGCCAGTGGTTCCGGTTACGAGCAGTACTTC
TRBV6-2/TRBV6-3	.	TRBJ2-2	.	CASSYSARPNTGELFF	TGTGCCAGCAGTTACTCGGCCAGGCCGAACACCGGGGAGCTGTTTTTT
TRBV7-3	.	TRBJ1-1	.	CASSFAGNTEAFF	TGTGCCAGCAGCTTTGCCGGGAACACTGAAGCTTTCTTT
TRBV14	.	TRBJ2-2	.	CASSQARNTGELFF	TGTGCCAGCAGCCAAGCCAGGAACACCGGGGAGCTGTTTTTT
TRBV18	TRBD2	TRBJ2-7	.	CASSQNYGTSGSYEQYF	TGTGCCAGCTCACAAAATTACGGGACTAGCGGCTCCTACGAGCAGTACTTC
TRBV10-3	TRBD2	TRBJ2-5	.	CAIRGGRGQETQYF	TGTGCCATCAGAGGCGGGAGGGGTCAAGAGACCCAGTACTTC
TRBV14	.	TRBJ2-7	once	CASSSTWGGDEQYF	TGTGCCAGCAGCTCCACGTGGGGCGGGGACGAGCAGTACTTC
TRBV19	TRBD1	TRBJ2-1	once	CASSFAGTGGLEQFF	TGTGCCAGTAGTTTTGCCGGGACAGGGGGCCTTGAGCAGTTCTTC
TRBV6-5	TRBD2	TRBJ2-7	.	CASSRLAGFGLEQYF	TGTGCCAGCAGTCGCTTAGCGGGATTTGGTCTCGAGCAGTACTTC
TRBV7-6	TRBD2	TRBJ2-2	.	CASSRTSGLNTGELFF	TGTGCCAGCAGCCGGACTAGCGGGTTGAACACCGGGGAGCTGTTTTTT
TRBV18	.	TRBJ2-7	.	CASSRETGVGYEQYF	TGTGCCAGCTCACGGGAGACAGGAGTAGGCTACGAGCAGTACTTC
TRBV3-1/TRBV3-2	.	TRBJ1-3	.	CASSQDPSSGNTIYF	TGTGCCAGCAGCCAAGATCCCAGCTCTGGAAACACCATATATTTT
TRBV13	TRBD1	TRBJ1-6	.	CASSSGQGFYNSPLHF	TGTGCCAGCAGCTCGGGACAGGGTTTTTATAATTCACCCCTCCACTTT